The clone carrying this T cell receptor (beta chain) occurred many times. The germline V gene encodes CDR1 MGHDK and CDR2 SYGVNS. V was pared by 3 bases and J by 1 base, with 12 bases between. There are 15 residues in the CDR3. According to the study, genomic DNA was the template for TCR beta VDJ and CDR3 profiling. TCRdb re-derived calls from the reads in MiXCR, one entry per CDR3 protein. The data show a few hundred thousand distinct CDR3 sequences, 40% to 60% seen once. This entry comes from a study of CD8+CD57+ T cells in acquired aplastic anemia. Looking at the study overall: Sorted CD4+ and CD8+ cells gave an average of approximately 3 ug of DNA.

All patients picked for sequencing had shown, by flow cytometry, an expansion of CD8+CD57+ cells. At blood sampling, none of the patients had yet received therapy. The TCR comes from a human donor with aplastic anemia. The chain has TRBV25-1 and TRBJ1-1, with D maybe TRBD1 (6 bases). The sequencing input was sorted CD4+, CD8+, or CD8+CD57+ T cells (not recorded which) from PBMCs. CDR3: CASSEYRDPNTEAFF. CDR3 nucleotide sequence: TGTGCCAGCAGTGAGTACAGGGATCCGAACACTGAAGCTTTCTTT.